Each of the 10 T cell receptor beta chains below was sequenced from the same sample in a study of cytomegalovirus exposure and HLA in healthy donors. With 60 Vbeta and 13 Jbeta primers, the PCR was carried out. Profiled with immunoSEQ multiplex PCR; TCRdb holds only in-frame clones, not every one. The sample consists of nearly 110,000 clones, about 70% of them appearing once. The sample was PBMCs. The receptors shown here come from a boy aged 10-17 years in good health and CMV-seronegative.

The table lists this clone with a count of one. The chain couples TRBV5-1 to TRBJ2-3; no reliable D call. Germline-derived CDR1 and CDR2 are SGHRS and YFSETQ. The CDR3 is 14 residues long. V was pared by 2 bases and J by 0 bases, with 7 bases between. The CDR3 loop reads CASSLPSSTDTQYF. The CDR3 region has the DNA TGCGCCAGCAGCTTACCCAGTAGCACAGATACGCAGTATTTT. The whole variable domain, filled in from reference TRBV5-1 and TRBJ2-3, reads KAGVTQTPRYLIKTRGQQVTLSCSPISGHRSVSWYQQTPGQGLQFLFEYFSETQRNKGNFPGRFSGRQFSNSRSEMNVSTLELGDSALYLCASSLPSSTDTQYFGPGTRLTVL.

V is TRBV28 and J is TRBJ2-7; D perhaps matches TRBD1 (5 bases). Looked up from germline, CDR1 is MDHEN and CDR2 is SYDVKM. CDR3 size: 14 residues. The V and J ends lost 6 bases and 2 bases respectively, with 14 bases between them. CDR3 sequence (DNA): TGTGCCAGCAGCCAACAGGCGGTGGCCTACGAGCAGTACTTC. Translating gives CASSQQAVAYEQYF.

The V call is TRBV19, the J call TRBJ1-1, with a weak D call TRBD1 (6 bases). Per germline, CDR1 LNHDA and CDR2 SQIVND (reference sequence). The CDR3 length is 15 residues. Trimming removed 4 bases at V and 1 base at J, with 13 bases between. Written as DNA, the CDR3 is TGTGCCAGTAGTAATGTTGGGGGACAGAACACTGAAGCTTTCTTT. Encoded protein: CASSNVGGQNTEAFF.

This clone has more than one count but fewer than ten. The chain links TRBV7-3 to TRBJ2-7; maybe TRBD2 (5 bases). Trimming left V 1 base short and J 7 bases short, with 17 bases between. The germline V gene has CDR1 SGHTA and CDR2 FQGTGA. The CDR3 sequence is 15 residues long. The CDR3 nucleotides are TGTGCCAGCAGCTTAAGAGGCCCGGACTTTAGGGAGCAGTACTTC. This gives the protein CASSLRGPDFREQYF.

This rearrangement joins TRBV10-3 to TRBJ2-2, with 7 bases identical to TRBD2. The CDR3 is 15 amino acids. V lost 4 bases to trimming and J lost 4 bases; unmatched junction nucleotides: 6. The germline V gene encodes CDR1 ENHRY and CDR2 SYGVKD. Written as DNA, the CDR3 is TGTGCCATCAGTGTGGGCGGGAGAGGCACCGGGGAGCTGTTTTTT. Protein: CAISVGGRGTGELFF.

This clone was picked up a small number of times. The chain is built from TRBV28 and TRBJ2-7; TRBD1 agrees at 8 bases. Unmatched junction bases numbered 10, after V lost 10 bases and J lost 5 bases. Germline V gene data show CDR1 as MDHEN and CDR2 as SYDVKM. This CDR3 spans 13 amino acids. The CDR3 DNA reads as TGTGCCACCACCTCGGACAGGGTAGACGAGCAGTACTTC. It codes for CATTSDRVDEQYF.

This clone has just a few counts. The rearrangement uses TRBV6-5 and TRBJ1-4; D call uncertain. Germline values: CDR1 MNHEY, CDR2 SVGAGI. V lost 8 bases and J lost 5, with 12 bases in between. The CDR3 is 13 residues long. The CDR3 nucleotides read TGTGCCAGCTCCATGGCACCGAATGAAAAACTGTTTTTT. Amino acids: CASSMAPNEKLFF.

A few counts support this clone. This chain uses TRBV4-3 with TRBJ2-4; perhaps TRBD1 as D (5 bases). The CDR3 totals 15 residues. Per germline, CDR1 LGHNA and CDR2 YSLEER. V was pared by 0 bases and J by 9 bases, with 15 bases between. The CDR3 here is CASSQDAQAKGIQYF. For the CDR3, the DNA is TGCGCCAGCAGCCAAGATGCACAGGCCAAGGGCATTCAGTACTTC.

The chain links TRBV5-1 to TRBJ1-4; 7 nucleotides line up with TRBD1. CDR1 SGHRS and CDR2 YFSETQ come from the germline V gene. The CDR3 spans 14 residues. After removal of 4 bases from V and 8 bases from J, the junction contained 8 bases not matched to a gene. This chain's CDR3 is CASSNRGVGEKLFF. CDR3 DNA: TGCGCCAGCAGCAACAGGGGTGTAGGGGAAAAACTGTTTTTT.

In its sample, this clone was seen once. The chain combines TRBV5-1 with TRBJ1-4, with D unclear. The CDR3 is made up of 16 amino acids. Germline values: CDR1 SGHRS, CDR2 YFSETQ. With 0 bases removed from V and 6 bases from J, the gap between germline ends came to 15 bases. The CDR3 coding sequence is TGCGCCAGCAGCTTGGGGGTACAACAGTCGGATGAAAAACTGTTTTTT. Translating it yields CASSLGVQQSDEKLFF.